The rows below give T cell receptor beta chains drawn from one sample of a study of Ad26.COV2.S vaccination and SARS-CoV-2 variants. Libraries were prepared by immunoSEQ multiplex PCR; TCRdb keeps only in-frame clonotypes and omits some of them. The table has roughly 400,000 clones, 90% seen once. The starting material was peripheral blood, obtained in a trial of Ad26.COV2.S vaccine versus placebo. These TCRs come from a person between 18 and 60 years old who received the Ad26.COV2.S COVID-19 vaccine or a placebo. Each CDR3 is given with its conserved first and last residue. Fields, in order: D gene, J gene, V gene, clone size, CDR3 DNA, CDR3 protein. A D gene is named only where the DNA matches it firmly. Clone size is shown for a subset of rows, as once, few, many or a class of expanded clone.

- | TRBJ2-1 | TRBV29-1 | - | TGCAGCGTAGATAAGGAAGAGAACAATGAGCAGTTCTTC | CSVDKEENNEQFF
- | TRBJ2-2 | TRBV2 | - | TGTGCCAGCAGGGGCGGACCCAACACCGGGGAGCTGTTTTTT | CASRGGPNTGELFF
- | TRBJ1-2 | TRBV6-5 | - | TGTGCCAGCAGTTACTCGACTCGCGTACCCTATGGCTACACCTTC | CASSYSTRVPYGYTF
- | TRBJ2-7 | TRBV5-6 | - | TGTGCCAGCAGCCCCCGGCCAGGAAGCTACGAGCAGTACTTC | CASSPRPGSYEQYF
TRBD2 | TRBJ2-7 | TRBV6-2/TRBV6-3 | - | TGTGCCAGCAGTTTTAGCGGGACAAGCTACGAGCAGTACTTC | CASSFSGTSYEQYF
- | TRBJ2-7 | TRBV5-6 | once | TGTGCCAGCAGCTTGGAGGGGTTCGAGCAGTACTTC | CASSLEGFEQYF
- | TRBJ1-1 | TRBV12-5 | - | TGTGCTAGTGGTTTACGGGACACTGAAGCTTTCTTT | CASGLRDTEAFF
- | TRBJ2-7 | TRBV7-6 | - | TGTGCCAGCAGCGCCGGTTCAGGCTACGAGCAGTACTTC | CASSAGSGYEQYF
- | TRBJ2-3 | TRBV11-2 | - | TGTGCCAGCAGCACACAGGGCTCAAGCACAGATACGCAGTATTTT | CASSTQGSSTDTQYF
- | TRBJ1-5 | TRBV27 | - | TGTGCCAGCGCGACAGGCGGGGCCCGGGGACAGCCCCAGCATTTT | CASATGGARGQPQHF
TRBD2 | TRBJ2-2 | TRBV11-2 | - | TGTGCCAGCAGCTCAGGACTAGCGATGAACACCGGGGAGCTGTTTTTT | CASSSGLAMNTGELFF
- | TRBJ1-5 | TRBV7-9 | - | TGTGCCAGCAGCCCCAACGGGGAGCCCCAGCATTTT | CASSPNGEPQHF
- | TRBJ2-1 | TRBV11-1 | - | TGTGCCAGCAGCTTAGGCGATCACAATGAGCAGTTCTTC | CASSLGDHNEQFF
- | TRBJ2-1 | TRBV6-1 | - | TGTGCCAGCAGTGACCGGCGGGGACCCTACAATGAGCAGTTCTTC | CASSDRRGPYNEQFF
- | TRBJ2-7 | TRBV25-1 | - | TGTGCCAGCAGCGTCCAGGGCTACGAGCAGTACTTC | CASSVQGYEQYF
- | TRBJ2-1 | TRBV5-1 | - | TGCGCCAGCAGCCCGAGCCCTTCCGGGGAGCAGTTCTTC | CASSPSPSGEQFF
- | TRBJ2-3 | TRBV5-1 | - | TGCGCCAGCAGTCTTACGGGACCCACGGGGGATACGCAGTATTTT | CASSLTGPTGDTQYF